This TCR beta chain was sequenced for a study of CD8 T cells in Susac syndrome. Across the study: Sequenced Susac syndrome patients included roughly six with active disease and under 10 who were in remission.

In this sample, this clonotype turned up once. Antigen specificity is unknown. The CDR3 has 16 residues. V gave up 5 bases and J gave up 5 bases; unmatched junction bases: 11. TEMRA cells were FACS-enriched, unlike CD8+ and CD4+ T cells, which were negatively isolated. The authors reverse transcribed roughly 0.5 to 1 ug RNA with random hexamers. Amplification of the TCR beta CDR3 was carried out by immunoSEQ multiplex PCR, which spanned a total of 54 Vbeta and 13 Jbeta segments. TCRdb called the immunoSEQ multiplex PCR reads again in MiXCR, with one record for every CDR3 protein. Here the sample spans around 150,000 distinct CDR3 sequences, roughly 94% being singletons. Broader study findings: Clonal CD8+ expansion in Susac was highest in TEMRA cells and active patients.

The V and J genes are TRBV12-3 or TRBV12-4 and TRBJ2-3, with TRBD2 matching over 9 bases. The receptor was isolated from a human donor with Susac syndrome. The sample taken for sequencing was CD8+ T cells from PBMCs. CDR3 amino acids: CASSPGGGGDIDTQYF. CDR3 nucleotide sequence: TGTGCCAGCAGTCCTGGGGGCGGGGGGGATATAGATACGCAGTATTTT.